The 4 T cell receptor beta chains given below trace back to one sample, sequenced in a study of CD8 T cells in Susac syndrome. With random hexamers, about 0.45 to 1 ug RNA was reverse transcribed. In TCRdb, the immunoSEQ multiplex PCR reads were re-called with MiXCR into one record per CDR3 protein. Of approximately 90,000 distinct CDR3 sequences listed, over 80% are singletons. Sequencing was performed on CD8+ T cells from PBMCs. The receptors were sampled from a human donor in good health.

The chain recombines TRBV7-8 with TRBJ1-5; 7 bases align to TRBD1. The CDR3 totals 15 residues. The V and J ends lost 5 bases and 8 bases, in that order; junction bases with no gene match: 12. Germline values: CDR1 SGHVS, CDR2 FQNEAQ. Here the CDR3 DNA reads TGTGCCAGCAGCCTCCCAGGGGGGCAGGGAGAGCCCCAGCATTTT. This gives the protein CASSLPGGQGEPQHF.

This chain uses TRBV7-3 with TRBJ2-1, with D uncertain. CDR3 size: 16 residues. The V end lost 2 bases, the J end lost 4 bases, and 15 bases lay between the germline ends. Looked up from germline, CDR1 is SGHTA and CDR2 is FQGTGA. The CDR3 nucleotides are TGTGCCAGCAGCTTATCTCCCACACCGGTATACAATGAGCAGTTCTTC. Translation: CASSLSPTPVYNEQFF.

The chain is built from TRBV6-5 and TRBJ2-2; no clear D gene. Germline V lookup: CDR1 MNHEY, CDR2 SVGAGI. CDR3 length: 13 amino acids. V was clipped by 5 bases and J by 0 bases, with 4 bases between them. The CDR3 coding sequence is TGTGCCAGCAGTCGGGCGAACACCGGGGAGCTGTTTTTT. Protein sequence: CASSRANTGELFF.

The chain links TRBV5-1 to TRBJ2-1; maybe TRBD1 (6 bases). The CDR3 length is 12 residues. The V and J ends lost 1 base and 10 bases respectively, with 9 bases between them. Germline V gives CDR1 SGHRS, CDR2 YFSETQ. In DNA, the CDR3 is TGCGCCAGCAGCTTGAACAGGGCGGAGCAGTTCTTC. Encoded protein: CASSLNRAEQFF. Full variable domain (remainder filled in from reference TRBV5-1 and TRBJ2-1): KAGVTQTPRYLIKTRGQQVTLSCSPISGHRSVSWYQQTPGQGLQFLFEYFSETQRNKGNFPGRFSGRQFSNSRSEMNVSTLELGDSALYLCASSLNRAEQFFGPGTRLTVL.